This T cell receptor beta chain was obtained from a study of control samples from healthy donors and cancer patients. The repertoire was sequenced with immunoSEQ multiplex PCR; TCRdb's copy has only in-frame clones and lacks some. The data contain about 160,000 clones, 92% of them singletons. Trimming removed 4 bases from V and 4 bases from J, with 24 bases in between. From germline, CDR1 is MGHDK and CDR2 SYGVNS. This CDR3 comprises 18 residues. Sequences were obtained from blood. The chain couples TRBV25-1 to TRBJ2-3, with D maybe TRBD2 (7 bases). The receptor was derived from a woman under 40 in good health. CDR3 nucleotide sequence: TGTGCCAGCAGTGTCTATAGGGGGGGGGCGGAACACTCAGATACGCAGTATTTT. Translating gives CASSVYRGGAEHSDTQYF. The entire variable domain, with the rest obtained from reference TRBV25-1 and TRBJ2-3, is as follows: EADIYQTPRYLVIGTGKKITLECSQTMGHDKMYWYQQDPGMELHLIHYSYGVNSTEKGDLSSESTVSRIRTEHFPLTLESARPSHTSQYLCASSVYRGGAEHSDTQYFGPGTRLTVL.